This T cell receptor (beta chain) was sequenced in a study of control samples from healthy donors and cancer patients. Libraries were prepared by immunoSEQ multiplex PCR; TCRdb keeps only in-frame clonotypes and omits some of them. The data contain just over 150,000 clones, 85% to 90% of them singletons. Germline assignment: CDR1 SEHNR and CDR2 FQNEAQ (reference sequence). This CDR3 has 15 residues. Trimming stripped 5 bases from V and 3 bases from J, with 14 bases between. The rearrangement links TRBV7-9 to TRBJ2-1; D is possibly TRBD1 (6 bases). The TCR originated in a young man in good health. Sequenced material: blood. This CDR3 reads CASSTVRDNYNEQFF. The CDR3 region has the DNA TGTGCCAGCAGCACAGTCCGGGACAACTACAATGAGCAGTTCTTC.